Here is one T cell receptor (beta chain) with its context. What it recognizes is unknown. The table came from immunoSEQ multiplex PCR; TCRdb's copy has only in-frame clones and leaves some out. The repertoire holds around 1,100,000 clones, approximately 75% seen once, with 0.89% in the top ten. The sample belongs to a study of shared clonotypes between healthy human individuals. CDR3 length: 16 amino acids. Germline V gene sequence: CDR1 SGHTA, CDR2 FQGTGA. With 2 bases clipped from V and 7 bases from J, the junction kept 9 bases outside the gene matches. Every one of the donors was a Caucasian adult that lived in Nashville, Tennessee. Study-wide results and caveats: Memory subsets generally showed smaller estimated richness than naive subsets did. Naive CD4 clonotypes were shared across a handful of donors at roughly 5%. Large depth notwithstanding, sorted-subset sequencing proved incomplete by rarefaction.

This sequence originates from a man aged 18 to 30 in good health. Some clones in this sample may be carry-over from other donors' samples. Sequencing was carried out using memory CD4+ T cells from PBMCs. Subset of the sample: CD45RA-negative fraction. The chain joins TRBV7-3 to TRBJ2-1; 9 bases are a match to TRBD1. In DNA form, the CDR3 reads TGTGCCAGCAGCTTAGGAACAGGGGGCCGTGGGAATGAGCAGTTCTTC. It codes for CASSLGTGGRGNEQFF.